This TCR beta chain was retrieved from a study of tumor and adjacent non-tumor tissue in lung cancer. As for the study in general: Patients were aged about 30 to 80, roughly nine men and about five women, stage I to III.

This sample's RNA came from whole unsorted tissue. This non-tumor lung sample came from over 3 cm beyond the tumor edge. Three rounds of nested PCR, following a modified ARM-PCR protocol, produced the TCRbeta library. TCRdb re-analysed the multiplex PCR reads in MiXCR, keeping a single row per CDR3 protein. The table records over 80,000 distinct CDR3 sequences, more than 80% of them present only once. This clonotype came up once. No antigen is known for it. Whole-study results and caveats: Top 100 clones took a larger repertoire share in normal lung. Tumor tissue had significantly higher TCR diversity than normal lung.

This CDR3 contains 17 residues. The germline V gene has CDR1 MGHRA and CDR2 YSYEKL. V was trimmed by 4 bases and J by 10 bases, leaving 26 bases between them. This receptor was identified in a man aged 55-75 years with small cell lung cancer. The sequenced sample was distant non-tumor lung tissue. The gene calls are TRBV4-1 and TRBJ2-1, with D tentatively TRBD2 (6 bases). The CDR3 bases are TGCGCCAGCAGCCGCCTGGACGGGGAAGCGGGCAAAAACGAGCAGTTCTTC. It yields the protein CASSRLDGEAGKNEQFF.